The 29 T cell receptor beta chains below come from one sample, sequenced in a study of blood T cell repertoires in COVID-19. The table came from immunoSEQ multiplex PCR; TCRdb's copy has only in-frame clones and leaves some out. Of hundreds of thousands of clones in the sample, 90% were seen once. The sample consisted of PBMCs or T cells enriched from blood (not recorded which). All receptors come from a man aged 25-45 years who had been exposed to COVID-19.

The chain uses TRBV19 and TRBJ2-1; 11 bases line up with TRBD2. Germline CDR1 LNHDA, CDR2 SQIVND (reference sequence). There are 16 residues in the CDR3. Trimming at V came to 2 bases and at J to 7 bases, leaving 7 bases not matched to a gene. The CDR3, as DNA: TGTGCCAGTAGTATATTGTCTAGCGGGGGGATAAATGAGCAGTTCTTC. Protein product: CASSILSSGGINEQFF.

V gene TRBV5-1 combines with J gene TRBJ2-7; D is unclear. Per germline, CDR1 SGHRS and CDR2 YFSETQ. The CDR3 loop spans 14 amino acids. V dropped 0 bases and J dropped 7 bases, with 14 bases sitting between them. Here the CDR3 DNA reads TGCGCCAGCAGCTTGGCGCCAGGCCCTCGGGAGCAGTACTTC. The encoded protein is CASSLAPGPREQYF. The whole variable domain, remainder taken from reference TRBV5-1 and TRBJ2-7, is KAGVTQTPRYLIKTRGQQVTLSCSPISGHRSVSWYQQTPGQGLQFLFEYFSETQRNKGNFPGRFSGRQFSNSRSEMNVSTLELGDSALYLCASSLAPGPREQYFGPGTRLTVT.

The rearrangement uses TRBV28 and TRBJ2-3; 9 nucleotides align to TRBD2. Germline V gene lookup returns CDR1 MDHEN and CDR2 SYDVKM. The CDR3 totals 13 residues. With 3 bases clipped from V and 15 bases from J, the junction kept 10 bases outside the gene matches. CDR3 sequence reads: CASSFPSGEGGYF. Here the CDR3 DNA reads TGTGCCAGCAGTTTCCCTAGCGGGGAGGGTGGATATTTT.

This chain connects TRBV12-3 or TRBV12-4 to TRBJ2-5; TRBD2 might be the D (5 bases). CDR3 length: 11 residues. V dropped 4 bases and J dropped 7 bases, with 7 bases sitting between them. In DNA, the CDR3 is TGTGCCAGCAGTTCAGAGGGGACCCAGTACTTC. It encodes CASSSEGTQYF.

The genes are TRBV19 and TRBJ2-5, with TRBD1 matching over 8 bases. Germline loops: CDR1 LNHDA, CDR2 SQIVND (reference sequence). This CDR3 has 15 residues. The J segment lost 4 bases and the V segment lost 1 base, leaving 5 bases of the junction unmatched. In DNA, the CDR3 is TGTGCCAGTAGTATAGCCAGGGGGCGGATAGAGACCCAGTACTTC. Translating gives CASSIARGRIETQYF.

The chain couples TRBV30 to TRBJ1-2; the D gene is possibly TRBD1 (6 bases). V lost 7 bases and J 4 bases, leaving 16 bases between the germline ends. CDR3 length: 13 amino acids. Germline CDR1 reads GTSNPN; CDR2 reads SVGIG (reference sequence). The CDR3 DNA reads TGTGCCTTTTCAGGGGTTCTGGCCTATGGCTACACCTTC. Translated, it gives CAFSGVLAYGYTF.

This rearrangement joins TRBV6-5 to TRBJ1-6; the D gene is possibly TRBD1 (5 bases). The CDR3 loop spans 13 amino acids. Germline V gives CDR1 MNHEY, CDR2 SVGAGI. Trimming removed 3 bases from V and 7 bases from J, with 7 bases in between. CDR3 bases: TGTGCCAGCAGTTATCCAGGGAATTCACCCCTCCACTTT. Translating it yields CASSYPGNSPLHF.

The V gene is TRBV7-3, the J gene TRBJ2-2, with TRBD1 matching 7 bases. V lost 2 bases to trimming and J lost 7 bases; unmatched junction nucleotides: 4. The CDR3 contains 14 residues. Germline V gene data show CDR1 as SGHTA and CDR2 as FQGTGA. The CDR3 DNA follows: TGTGCCAGCAGCTTAGACAGGGCCCTCGGGGAGCTGTTTTTT. The encoded protein is CASSLDRALGELFF.

This clone was observed once. The chain employs TRBV2 and TRBJ2-3; D gene ambiguous. V dropped 6 bases and J dropped 4 bases, with 14 bases sitting between them. CDR3 length: 14 amino acids. Germline CDR1 and CDR2: SNHLY and FYNNEI. The CDR3 region has the DNA TGTGCCAGCAGGCTACTATTGGCCGCAGATACGCAGTATTTT. It is translated as CASRLLLAADTQYF.

V and J are TRBV7-9 and TRBJ1-1; TRBD1 agrees at 12 bases. J lost 3 bases, V lost 0 bases, and 8 bases had no gene match. Germline CDR1 SEHNR, CDR2 FQNEAQ (reference sequence). This CDR3 has 18 amino acids. The DNA of the CDR3 is TGTGCCAGCAGCTTAGCGCTGGGACAGGGGGCCCGGGACACTGAAGCTTTCTTT. Its translation is CASSLALGQGARDTEAFF.

The CDR3 is CASSQEGGQLSGNTIYF. The DNA of the CDR3 is TGCGCCAGCAGCCAAGAGGGGGGACAGCTTTCTGGAAACACCATATATTTT. The chain is built from TRBV4-3 and TRBJ1-3; TRBD1 matches at 7 bases. The CDR3 has 17 amino acids. Germline V CDR1 and CDR2: LGHNA, YSLEER. V was pared by 0 bases and J by 1 base, with 6 bases of the junction left unmatched.

The V and J genes are TRBV6-5 and TRBJ2-7; tentative D call: TRBD1 (7 bases). This CDR3 contains 15 residues. The germline V gene encodes CDR1 MNHEY and CDR2 SVGAGI. Between the trimmed V and J ends, which lost 0 bases and 6 bases, there was a span of 15 bases. In nucleotides, the CDR3 is TGTGCCAGCAGTTACTCGCAGGGGGGTTTTCGCGAGCAGTACTTC. It encodes CASSYSQGGFREQYF.

The V and J genes are TRBV18 and TRBJ2-1; 8 bases align to TRBD1. After removal of 3 bases from V and 12 bases from J, the junction contained 19 bases not matched to a gene. Germline V gene data show CDR1 as KGHSH and CDR2 as LQKENI. The CDR3 is 17 residues long. CDR3 in amino acids: CASSPWGIGTGGYVQFF. The CDR3 DNA is TGTGCCAGCTCACCTTGGGGGATCGGGACAGGAGGTTACGTGCAGTTCTTC.

The rearrangement uses TRBV3-1 (or the pseudogene TRBV3-2) and TRBJ2-7; 9 bases are shared with TRBD2. Germline CDR1 and CDR2: LGHDT and YNNKEL (reference sequence). V gave up 0 bases and J gave up 0 bases; unmatched junction bases: 18. The CDR3 has 21 residues. CDR3 bases: TGTGCCAGCAGCCAAGATCTACCCAAACTCCGAAGCGGGGGGACCTCCTACGAGCAGTACTTC. It is translated as CASSQDLPKLRSGGTSYEQYF.

The chain uses TRBV11-3 and TRBJ2-1; 10 bases fit TRBD2. Germline assignment: CDR1 SGHNT and CDR2 YENEEA. V lost 3 bases to trimming and J lost 8 bases; unmatched junction nucleotides: 1. CDR3 length: 13 amino acids. CDR3 loop: CASSFSGGYEQFF. CDR3 sequence (DNA): TGTGCCAGCAGCTTTAGCGGGGGGTATGAGCAGTTCTTC. Full variable domain (outside the CDR3, taken from reference TRBV11-3 and TRBJ2-1): EAGVVQSPRYKIIEKKQPVAFWCNPISGHNTLYWYLQNLGQGPELLIRYENEEAVDDSQLPKDRFSAERLKGVDSTLKIQPAELGDSAVYLCASSFSGGYEQFFGPGTRLTVL.

The chain links TRBV13 to TRBJ1-1; TRBD1 agrees at 9 bases. The V segment lost 5 bases and the J segment 6 bases; nucleotides outside the gene matches: 10. There are 15 residues in the CDR3. Germline V lookup: CDR1 PRHDT, CDR2 FYEKMQ (reference sequence). The CDR3 bases are TGTGCCAGCAGCCTCCGGGACAGGGTTCGTGCTGAAGCTTTCTTT. Amino acid sequence: CASSLRDRVRAEAFF. Full variable domain (outside the CDR3, taken from reference TRBV13 and TRBJ1-1): AAGVIQSPRHLIKEKRETATLKCYPIPRHDTVYWYQQGPGQDPQFLISFYEKMQSDKGSIPDRFSAQQFSDYHSELNMSSLELGDSALYFCASSLRDRVRAEAFFGQGTRLTVV.

V usage is TRBV12-5 and J usage is TRBJ1-1; D is possibly TRBD1 (6 bases). CDR1 is LGHNT, CDR2 FRNRAP, per germline. Trimming took 0 bases from V and 0 from J, leaving 11 bases between them. CDR3 length equals 16 residues. Here the CDR3 reads CASGLVLGQMNTEAFF. For the CDR3, the DNA is TGTGCTAGTGGTTTGGTACTAGGACAGATGAACACTGAAGCTTTCTTT.

V is TRBV5-1 and J is TRBJ1-1; tentative D call: TRBD1 (5 bases). Trimming left V 3 bases short and J 2 bases short, with 14 bases between. The CDR3 contains 15 residues. Per germline, CDR1 SGHRS and CDR2 YFSETQ. CDR3 nucleotide sequence: TGCGCCAGCAGCTCCGCGGGGCACCGAAACACTGAAGCTTTCTTT. Translated, it gives CASSSAGHRNTEAFF. Complete variable domain (other parts from reference TRBV5-1 and TRBJ1-1): KAGVTQTPRYLIKTRGQQVTLSCSPISGHRSVSWYQQTPGQGLQFLFEYFSETQRNKGNFPGRFSGRQFSNSRSEMNVSTLELGDSALYLCASSSAGHRNTEAFFGQGTRLTVV.

The chain combines TRBV6-2 or TRBV6-3 with TRBJ1-5, with TRBD1 matching over 9 bases. In germline, CDR1 is MNHEY, CDR2 SVGEGT. The CDR3 spans 16 residues. The V and J ends lost 0 bases and 7 bases, in that order; junction bases with no gene match: 7. CDR3 DNA sequence: TGTGCCAGCAGTTACTCCGGGACAGGGCCAAGCCAGCCCCAGCATTTT. This sequence encodes CASSYSGTGPSQPQHF.

The chain joins TRBV7-9 to TRBJ2-2; the match to TRBD2 covers 9 bases. CDR3 length: 16 residues. Germline V gene lookup returns CDR1 SEHNR and CDR2 FQNEAQ (reference sequence). J gave up 5 bases and V 5 bases, and 9 bases lay outside the gene matches. The CDR3 DNA reads TGTGCCAGCAGCCGAAGCGGGGGGCCGGGGACCGGGGAGCTGTTTTTT. Its protein product is CASSRSGGPGTGELFF.

This clone was seen more than once but under ten times. The chain has TRBV7-8 and TRBJ2-7, with no clear D. The CDR3 sequence is 14 residues long. Germline V CDR1 and CDR2: SGHVS, FQNEAQ. The germline V and J ends were trimmed by 5 bases and 0 bases, with 11 bases remaining between them. CDR3 DNA: TGTGCCAGCAGCATTCAGTGGAGCTCCTACGAGCAGTACTTC. It is translated as CASSIQWSSYEQYF.

The V gene is TRBV15, the J gene TRBJ2-1, with D tentatively TRBD1 (6 bases). Germline CDR1 is LNHNV and CDR2 is YYDKDF (reference sequence). This CDR3 comprises 14 residues. Between the trimmed V and J ends, which lost 0 bases and 10 bases, there was a span of 13 bases. The CDR3 reads CATSRDRGQTEQFF. Here the CDR3 DNA reads TGTGCCACCAGCAGAGATCGCGGACAGACAGAGCAGTTCTTC.

The chain carries TRBV5-1 and TRBJ1-2, with 7 bases lining up with TRBD1. CDR1 and CDR2 (germline): SGHRS, YFSETQ. V lost 4 bases to trimming and J lost 8 bases; unmatched junction nucleotides: 8. The CDR3 consists of 13 residues. The CDR3, as DNA: TGCGCCAGCAGCCCGGAGGGGGCAGAAGGCTACACCTTC. Encoded protein: CASSPEGAEGYTF.

CDR3 DNA: TGTGCCAGCAGTGGGGAGGGGGGGAGCTCCTACAATGAGCAGTTCTTC. Protein product: CASSGEGGSSYNEQFF. This chain links TRBV2 with TRBJ2-1; D is perhaps TRBD2 (7 bases). Deletions cut 4 bases from V and 0 bases from J, with 13 bases between. The germline V gene encodes CDR1 SNHLY and CDR2 FYNNEI. The CDR3 has 16 residues.

This clone was picked up one time. This rearrangement joins TRBV3-1 (or the pseudogene TRBV3-2) to TRBJ2-7; 10 bases are shared with TRBD2. Germline assignment: CDR1 LGHDT and CDR2 YNNKEL (reference sequence). CDR3 length equals 14 residues. The J segment lost 3 bases and the V segment lost 3 bases, leaving 2 bases of the junction unmatched. In DNA form, the CDR3 reads TGTGCCAGCAGCCAGGCTAGCGGGGGCTACGAGCAGTACTTC. It yields the protein CASSQASGGYEQYF.

In DNA, the CDR3 is TGTGCCAGTACGCCCCTGACAGCGTTGGGCTCCTATGGCTACACCTTC. Its protein is CASTPLTALGSYGYTF. V and J are TRBV19 and TRBJ1-2, with a weak D call TRBD1 (5 bases). Trimming took 7 bases from V and 4 from J, leaving 22 bases between them. The CDR3 loop spans 16 amino acids. The germline gives CDR1 LNHDA, CDR2 SQIVND (reference sequence).

The count of this clone is one. The chain links TRBV10-3 to TRBJ2-3; TRBD2 matches at 10 bases. Trimming at V came to 2 bases and at J to 1 base, leaving 9 bases not matched to a gene. The CDR3 spans 18 residues. The germline CDR1 and CDR2 sequences are ENHRY and SYGVKD. The CDR3 loop reads CAISERKVAGGGTDTQYF. The CDR3 DNA is TGTGCCATCAGTGAGAGGAAGGTAGCGGGGGGTGGCACAGATACGCAGTATTTT.

The chain recombines TRBV7-9 with TRBJ1-6; 9 bases fit TRBD1. The V gene's germline CDR1 is SEHNR and CDR2 FQNEAQ (reference sequence). The CDR3 contains 16 residues. V gave up 5 bases and J gave up 7 bases; unmatched junction bases: 9. The CDR3 reads CASSLILTGGNSPLHF. The CDR3 nucleotides are TGTGCCAGCAGCCTAATCCTGACAGGGGGGAATTCACCCCTCCACTTT.

The chain uses TRBV3-1 (or the pseudogene TRBV3-2) and TRBJ2-3; 8 bases agree with TRBD2. Germline CDR1 LGHDT, CDR2 YNNKEL (reference sequence). The ends lost 0 bases at V and 5 bases at J; junction bases unmatched: 7. This CDR3 is built from 16 residues. This CDR3 is CASSQERAGGGDTQYF. DNA of the CDR3: TGTGCCAGCAGCCAAGAGAGGGCGGGGGGCGGAGATACGCAGTATTTT.